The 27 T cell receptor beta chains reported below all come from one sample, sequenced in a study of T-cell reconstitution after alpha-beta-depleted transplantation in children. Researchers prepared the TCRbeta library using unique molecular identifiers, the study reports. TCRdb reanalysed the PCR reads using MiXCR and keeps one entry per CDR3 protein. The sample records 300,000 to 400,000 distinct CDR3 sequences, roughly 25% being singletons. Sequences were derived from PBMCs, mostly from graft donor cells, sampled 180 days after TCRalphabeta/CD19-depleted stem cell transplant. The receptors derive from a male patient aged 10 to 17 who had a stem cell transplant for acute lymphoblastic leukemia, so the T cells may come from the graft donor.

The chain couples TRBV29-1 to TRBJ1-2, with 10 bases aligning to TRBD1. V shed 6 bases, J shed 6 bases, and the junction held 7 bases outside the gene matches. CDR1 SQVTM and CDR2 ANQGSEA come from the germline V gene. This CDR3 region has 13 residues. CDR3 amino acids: CSVRDRGRDGYTF. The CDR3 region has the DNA TGCAGCGTCCGGGACAGGGGTCGAGATGGCTACACCTTC. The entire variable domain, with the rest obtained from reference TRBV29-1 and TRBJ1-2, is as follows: SAVISQKPSRDICQRGTSLTIQCQVDSQVTMMFWYRQQPGQSLTLIATANQGSEATYESGFVIDKFPISRPNLTFSTLTVSNMSPEDSSIYLCSVRDRGRDGYTFGSGTRLTVV.

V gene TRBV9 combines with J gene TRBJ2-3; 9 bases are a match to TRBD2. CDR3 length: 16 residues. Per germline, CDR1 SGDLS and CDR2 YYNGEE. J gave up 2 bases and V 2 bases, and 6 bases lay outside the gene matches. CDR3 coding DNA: TGTGCCAGCAGCGTTCTAGGACTAGCGTTCACAGATACGCAGTATTTT. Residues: CASSVLGLAFTDTQYF.

CDR3 sequence (DNA): TGTGCCAGCAAGGGACAAACCAGCGGGAAGGATTTGGAGTTCTTC. Translation gives CASKGQTSGKDLEFF. The rearrangement links TRBV27 to TRBJ2-1; a possible D gene is TRBD2 (7 bases). The V end lost 7 bases, the J end lost 14 bases, and 27 bases lay between the germline ends. The germline V gene encodes CDR1 MNHEY and CDR2 SMNVEV (reference sequence). The CDR3 has 15 residues.

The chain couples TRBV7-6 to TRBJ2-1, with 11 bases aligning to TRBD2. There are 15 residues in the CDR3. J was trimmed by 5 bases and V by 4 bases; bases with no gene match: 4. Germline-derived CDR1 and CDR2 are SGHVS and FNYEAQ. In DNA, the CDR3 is TGTGCCAGCAGCTCCTCTAGCGGGAGGCACAATGAGCAGTTCTTC. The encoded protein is CASSSSSGRHNEQFF.

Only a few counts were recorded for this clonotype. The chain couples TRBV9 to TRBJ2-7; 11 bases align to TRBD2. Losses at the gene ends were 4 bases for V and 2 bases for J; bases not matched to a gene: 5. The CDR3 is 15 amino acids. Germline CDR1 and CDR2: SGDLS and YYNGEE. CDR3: CASSPTSGRAYEQYF. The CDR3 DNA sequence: TGTGCCAGCAGCCCTACTAGCGGGAGAGCCTACGAGCAGTACTTC.

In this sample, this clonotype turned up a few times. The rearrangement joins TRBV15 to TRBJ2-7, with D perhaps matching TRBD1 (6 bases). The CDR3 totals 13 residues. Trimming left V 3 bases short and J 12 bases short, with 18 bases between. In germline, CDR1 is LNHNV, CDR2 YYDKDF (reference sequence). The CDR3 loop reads CATSSRQVHRAYF. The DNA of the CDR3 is TGTGCCACCAGCAGCAGACAGGTTCATCGGGCGTACTTC.

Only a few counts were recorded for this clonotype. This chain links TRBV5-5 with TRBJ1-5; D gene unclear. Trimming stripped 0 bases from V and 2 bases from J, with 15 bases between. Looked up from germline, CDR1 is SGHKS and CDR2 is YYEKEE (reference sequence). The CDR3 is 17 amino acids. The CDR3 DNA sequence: TGTGCCAGCAGCTTGGCCATTACCGACCCTCGCAATCAGCCCCAGCATTTT. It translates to CASSLAITDPRNQPQHF.

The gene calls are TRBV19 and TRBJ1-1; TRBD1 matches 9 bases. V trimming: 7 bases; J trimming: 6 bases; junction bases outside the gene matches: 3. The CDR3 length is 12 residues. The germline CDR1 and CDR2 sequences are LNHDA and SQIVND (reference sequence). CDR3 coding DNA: TGTGCCAGTAAACAGGGGGCGGCTGAAGCTTTCTTT. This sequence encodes CASKQGAAEAFF.

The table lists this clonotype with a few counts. This chain's CDR3 is CASSLQLAGSYDEQYF. In DNA form, the CDR3 reads TGTGCCAGCAGCTTACAACTAGCGGGGAGCTATGACGAGCAGTACTTC. The chain joins TRBV7-9 to TRBJ2-7; 10 bases match TRBD2. The germline gives CDR1 SEHNR, CDR2 FQNEAQ (reference sequence). The CDR3 is made up of 16 amino acids. V dropped 2 bases and J dropped 5; count of bases not matched to a gene: 9.

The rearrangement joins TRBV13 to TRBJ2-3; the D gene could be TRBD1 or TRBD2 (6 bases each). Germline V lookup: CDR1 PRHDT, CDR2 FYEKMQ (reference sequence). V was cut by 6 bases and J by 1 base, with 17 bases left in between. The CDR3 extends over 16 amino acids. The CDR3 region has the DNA TGTGCCAGCAGGGGGGCGTCGGGACTTCGCACAGATACGCAGTATTTT. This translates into CASRGASGLRTDTQYF.

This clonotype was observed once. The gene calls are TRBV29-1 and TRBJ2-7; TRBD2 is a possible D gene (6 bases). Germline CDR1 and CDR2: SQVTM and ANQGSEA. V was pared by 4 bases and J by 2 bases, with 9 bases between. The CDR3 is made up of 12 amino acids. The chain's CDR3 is CSVGGDTYEQYF. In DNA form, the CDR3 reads TGCAGCGTTGGCGGGGATACCTACGAGCAGTACTTC.

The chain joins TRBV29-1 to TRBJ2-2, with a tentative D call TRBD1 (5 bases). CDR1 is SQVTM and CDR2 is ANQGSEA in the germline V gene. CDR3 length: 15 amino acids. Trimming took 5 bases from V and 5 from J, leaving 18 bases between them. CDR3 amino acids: CSVRGRLSKTGELFF. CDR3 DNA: TGCAGCGTTAGGGGAAGACTTTCAAAGACCGGGGAGCTGTTTTTT.

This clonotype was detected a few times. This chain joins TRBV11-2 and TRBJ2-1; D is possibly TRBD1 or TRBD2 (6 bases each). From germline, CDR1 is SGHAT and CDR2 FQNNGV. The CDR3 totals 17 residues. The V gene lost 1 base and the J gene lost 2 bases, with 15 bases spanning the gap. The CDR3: CASSLGGAGSAYNEQFF. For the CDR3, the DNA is TGTGCCAGCAGCTTAGGGGGGGCGGGGTCCGCCTACAATGAGCAGTTCTTC.

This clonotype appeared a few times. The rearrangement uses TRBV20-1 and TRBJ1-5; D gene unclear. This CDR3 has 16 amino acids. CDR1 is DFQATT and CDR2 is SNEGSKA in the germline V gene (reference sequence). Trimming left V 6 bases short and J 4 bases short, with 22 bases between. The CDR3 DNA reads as TGCAGTGCCGTCGGATCGGATGGGCTTCTAAATCAGCCCCAGCATTTT. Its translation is CSAVGSDGLLNQPQHF.

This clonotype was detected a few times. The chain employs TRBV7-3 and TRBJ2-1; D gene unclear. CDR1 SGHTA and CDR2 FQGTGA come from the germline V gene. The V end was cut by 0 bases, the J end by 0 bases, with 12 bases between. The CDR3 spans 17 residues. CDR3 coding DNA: TGTGCCAGCAGCTTAACCCCAAAGCCCAGCTCCTACAATGAGCAGTTCTTC. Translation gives CASSLTPKPSSYNEQFF.

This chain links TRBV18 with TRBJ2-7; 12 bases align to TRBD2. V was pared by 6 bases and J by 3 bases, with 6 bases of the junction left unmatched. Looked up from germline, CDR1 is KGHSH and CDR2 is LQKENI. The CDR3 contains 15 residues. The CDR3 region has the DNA TGTGCCAGCTCCCGTCGACTAGCGGGAGTCTACGAGCAGTACTTC. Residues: CASSRRLAGVYEQYF.

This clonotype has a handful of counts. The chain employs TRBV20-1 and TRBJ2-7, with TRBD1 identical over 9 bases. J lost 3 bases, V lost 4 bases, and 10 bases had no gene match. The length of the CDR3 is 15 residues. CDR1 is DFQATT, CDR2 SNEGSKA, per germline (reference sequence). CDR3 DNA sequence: TGCAGTGCTACCAATAACAGGGGGCACAGCTACGAGCAGTACTTC. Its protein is CSATNNRGHSYEQYF.

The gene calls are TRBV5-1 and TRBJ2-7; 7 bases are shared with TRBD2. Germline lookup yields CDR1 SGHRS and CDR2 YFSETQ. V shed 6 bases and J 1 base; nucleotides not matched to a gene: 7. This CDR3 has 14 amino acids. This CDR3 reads CASTPWGGSYEQYF. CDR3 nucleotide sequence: TGCGCCAGCACCCCGTGGGGAGGGTCCTACGAGCAGTACTTC.

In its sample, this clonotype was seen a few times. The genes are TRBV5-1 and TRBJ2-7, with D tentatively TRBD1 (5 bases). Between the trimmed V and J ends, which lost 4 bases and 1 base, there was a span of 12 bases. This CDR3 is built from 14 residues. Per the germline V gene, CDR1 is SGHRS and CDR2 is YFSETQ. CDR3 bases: TGCGCCAGCAGCCAAGGGGTGAATTCCTACGAGCAGTACTTC. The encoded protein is CASSQGVNSYEQYF.

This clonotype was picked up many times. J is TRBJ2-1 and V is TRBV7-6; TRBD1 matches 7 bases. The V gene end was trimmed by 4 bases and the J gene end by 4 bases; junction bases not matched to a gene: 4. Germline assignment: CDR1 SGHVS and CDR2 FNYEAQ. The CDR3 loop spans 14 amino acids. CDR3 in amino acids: CASSSDRFYNEQFF. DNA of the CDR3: TGTGCCAGCAGCTCGGACAGGTTTTACAATGAGCAGTTCTTC.

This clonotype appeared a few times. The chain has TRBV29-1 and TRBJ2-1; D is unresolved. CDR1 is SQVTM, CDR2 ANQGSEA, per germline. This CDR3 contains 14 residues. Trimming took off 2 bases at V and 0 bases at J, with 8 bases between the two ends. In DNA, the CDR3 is TGCAGCGTTGAATCTCTGAGCTCCTACAATGAGCAGTTCTTC. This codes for CSVESLSSYNEQFF.

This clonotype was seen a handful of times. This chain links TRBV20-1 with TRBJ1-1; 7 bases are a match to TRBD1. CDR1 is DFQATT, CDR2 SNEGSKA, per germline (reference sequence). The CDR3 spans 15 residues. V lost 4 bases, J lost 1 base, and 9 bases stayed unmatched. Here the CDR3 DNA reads TGCAGTGCTACTAAACAGGGGCCGGGGAACACTGAAGCTTTCTTT. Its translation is CSATKQGPGNTEAFF.

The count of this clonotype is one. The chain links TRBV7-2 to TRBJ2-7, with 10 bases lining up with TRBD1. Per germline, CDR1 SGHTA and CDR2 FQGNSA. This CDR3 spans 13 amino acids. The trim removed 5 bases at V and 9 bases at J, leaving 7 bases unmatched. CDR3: CASSRDRGRSQYF. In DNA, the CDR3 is TGTGCCAGCAGCCGTGACAGGGGGCGATCGCAGTACTTC. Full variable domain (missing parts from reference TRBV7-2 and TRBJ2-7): GAGVSQSPSNKVTEKGKDVELRCDPISGHTALYWYRQSLGQGLEFLIYFQGNSAPDKSGLPSDRFSAERTGGSVSTLTIQRTQQEDSAVYLCASSRDRGRSQYFGPGTRLTVT.

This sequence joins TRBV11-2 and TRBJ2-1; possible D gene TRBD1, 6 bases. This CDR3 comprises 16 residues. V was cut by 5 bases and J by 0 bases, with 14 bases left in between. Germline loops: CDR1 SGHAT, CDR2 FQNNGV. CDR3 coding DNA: TGTGCCAGCAGCAGGGGGTGGTCCAGCTCCTACAATGAGCAGTTCTTC. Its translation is CASSRGWSSSYNEQFF.

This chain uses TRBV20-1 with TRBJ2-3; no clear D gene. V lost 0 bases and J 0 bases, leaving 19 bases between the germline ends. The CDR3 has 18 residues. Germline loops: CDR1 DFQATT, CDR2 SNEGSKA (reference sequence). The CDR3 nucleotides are TGCAGTGCTAGAGATCATTCGACTCCTTATACTAGCACAGATACGCAGTATTTT. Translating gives CSARDHSTPYTSTDTQYF.

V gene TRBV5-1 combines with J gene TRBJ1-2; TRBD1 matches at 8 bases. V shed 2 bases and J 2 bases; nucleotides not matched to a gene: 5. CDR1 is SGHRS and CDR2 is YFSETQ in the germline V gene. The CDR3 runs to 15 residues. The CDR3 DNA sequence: TGCGCCAGCAGCTTTCCAGGGGGCGTCAACTATGGCTACACCTTC. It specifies CASSFPGGVNYGYTF.

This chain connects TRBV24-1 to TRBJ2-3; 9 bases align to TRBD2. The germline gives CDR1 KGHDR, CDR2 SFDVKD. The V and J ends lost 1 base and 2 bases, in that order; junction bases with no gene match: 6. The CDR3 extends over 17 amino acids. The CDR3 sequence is CATSDFRLAGSTDTQYF. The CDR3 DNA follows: TGTGCCACCAGTGATTTTCGGCTAGCGGGATCCACAGATACGCAGTATTTT.